A selection of T cell receptor beta chains follows, all from one sample in a study of neurological immune-mediated disorders. TCRdb reprocessed the 5' RACE reads via MiXCR and lists one record per CDR3 protein. The sample shows about 36,000 distinct CDR3 sequences, approximately 10% of them seen only once. The material sequenced was PBMCs. The receptors shown here come from a woman in her twenties or thirties with HTLV-1-associated myelopathy (HAM/TSP). The CDR3 runs from the conserved cysteine through the conserved F or W. The order of the fields is V gene, J gene, CDR3 protein.

TRBV5-6	TRBJ1-3	CASSIGTGMAGNTIYF
TRBV10-2	TRBJ1-2	CASSGGTGFNYGYTF
TRBV5-1	TRBJ2-3	CASSPPRPEYTQYF
TRBV7-9	TRBJ2-3	CASSLRERGHRTDTQYF
TRBV20-1	TRBJ2-7	CSAGGLSYEQYF
TRBV5-1	TRBJ2-7	CASSLGAAAYEQYF
TRBV4-2	TRBJ2-7	CASSQDRLPGEGKHEQYF
TRBV2	TRBJ2-4	CASSGTLLAKNIQYF
TRBV20-1	TRBJ2-7	CSATTGGYRNGDYEQYF
TRBV20-1	TRBJ1-6	CSARIDSLDNSPLHF
TRBV5-1	TRBJ1-4	CASSLVWFRGDNEKLFF
TRBV5-1	TRBJ1-1	CASSSDRGTEAFF
TRBV6-6	TRBJ1-2	CASTSDAGQGIVYGYTF
TRBV6-1	TRBJ1-3	CASRPDRAPGNTIYF